This TCR beta chain is from a study of blood T cell repertoires in COVID-19. Trimming cost V 4 bases and J 7 bases; bases outside gene matches: 10. CDR3 length: 16 residues. CDR1 and CDR2 from the germline V gene are MDHEN and SYDVKM. Only in-frame clones appear in the TCRdb table, and some are missing; sequencing was by immunoSEQ multiplex PCR. In the table there are about 140,000 clones, 84% of which are singletons. This sequence originates from a woman under 30 who had been exposed to COVID-19. Sequencing was performed on PBMCs or T cells enriched from blood (not recorded which). The V and J genes are TRBV28 and TRBJ1-6; 7 bases align to TRBD1. The DNA for the CDR3 is TGTGCCAGCAGTTCCGGACAGGACGGTGTGAATTCACCCCTCCACTTT. Its translation is CASSSGQDGVNSPLHF. Using reference TRBV28 and TRBJ1-6 for the parts outside the CDR3, the full variable domain is DVKVTQSSRYLVKRTGEKVFLECVQDMDHENMFWYRQDPGLGLRLIYFSYDVKMKEKGDIPEGYSVSREKKERFSLILESASTNQTSMYLCASSSGQDGVNSPLHFGNGTRLTVT.